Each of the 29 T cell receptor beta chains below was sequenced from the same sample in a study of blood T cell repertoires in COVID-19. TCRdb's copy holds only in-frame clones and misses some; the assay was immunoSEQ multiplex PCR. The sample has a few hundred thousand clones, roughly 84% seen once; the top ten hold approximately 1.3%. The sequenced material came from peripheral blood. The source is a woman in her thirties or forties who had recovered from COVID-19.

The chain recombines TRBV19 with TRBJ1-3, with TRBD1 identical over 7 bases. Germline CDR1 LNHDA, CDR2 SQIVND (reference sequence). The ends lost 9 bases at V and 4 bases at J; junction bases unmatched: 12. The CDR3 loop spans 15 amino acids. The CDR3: CARTGQHANGNTIYF. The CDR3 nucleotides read TGTGCCAGGACGGGACAGCACGCAAACGGAAACACCATATATTTT.

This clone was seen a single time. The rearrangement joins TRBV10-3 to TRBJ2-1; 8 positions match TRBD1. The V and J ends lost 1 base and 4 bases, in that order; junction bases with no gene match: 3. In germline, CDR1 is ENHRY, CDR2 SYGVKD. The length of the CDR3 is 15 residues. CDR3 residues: CAISEYGTGYNEQFF. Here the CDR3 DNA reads TGTGCCATCAGTGAGTATGGGACAGGATACAATGAGCAGTTCTTC.

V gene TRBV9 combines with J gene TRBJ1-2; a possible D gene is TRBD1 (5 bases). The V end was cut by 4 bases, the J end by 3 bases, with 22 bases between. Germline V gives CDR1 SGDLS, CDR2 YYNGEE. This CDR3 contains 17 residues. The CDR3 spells CASSPPVVQGFYYGYTF. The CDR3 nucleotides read TGTGCCAGCAGCCCCCCAGTGGTCCAGGGCTTCTACTATGGCTACACCTTC. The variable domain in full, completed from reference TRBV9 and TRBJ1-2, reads DSGVTQTPKHLITATGQRVTLRCSPRSGDLSVYWYQQSLDQGLQFLIQYYNGEERAKGNILERFSAQQFPDLHSELNLSSLELGDSALYFCASSPPVVQGFYYGYTFGSGTRLTVV.

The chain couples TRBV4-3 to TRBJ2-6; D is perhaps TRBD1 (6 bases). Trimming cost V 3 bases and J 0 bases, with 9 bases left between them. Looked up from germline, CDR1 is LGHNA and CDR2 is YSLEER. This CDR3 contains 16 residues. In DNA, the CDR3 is TGCGCCAGCAGCCAGGGGGCCCTCTCTGGGGCCAACGTCCTGACTTTC. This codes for CASSQGALSGANVLTF.

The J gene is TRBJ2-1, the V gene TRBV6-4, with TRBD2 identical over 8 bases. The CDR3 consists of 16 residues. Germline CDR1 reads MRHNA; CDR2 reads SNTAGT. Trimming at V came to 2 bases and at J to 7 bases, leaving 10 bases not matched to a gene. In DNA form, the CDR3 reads TGTGCCAGCAGTGACATCTTTTCGGGACTAGGGAATGAGCAGTTCTTC. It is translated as CASSDIFSGLGNEQFF.

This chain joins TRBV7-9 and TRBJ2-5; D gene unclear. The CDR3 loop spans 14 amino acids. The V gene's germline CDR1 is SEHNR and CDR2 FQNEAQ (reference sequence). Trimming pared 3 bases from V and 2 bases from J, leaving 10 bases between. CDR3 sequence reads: CASSLISGQETQYF. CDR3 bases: TGTGCCAGCAGCTTGATCTCCGGGCAAGAGACCCAGTACTTC.

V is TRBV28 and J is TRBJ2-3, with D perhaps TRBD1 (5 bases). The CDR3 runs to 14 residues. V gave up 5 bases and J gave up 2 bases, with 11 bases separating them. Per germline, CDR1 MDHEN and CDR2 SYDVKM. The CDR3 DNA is TGTGCCAGCAGTCAAGACAGAAACACAGATACGCAGTATTTT. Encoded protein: CASSQDRNTDTQYF. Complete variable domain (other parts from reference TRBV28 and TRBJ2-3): DVKVTQSSRYLVKRTGEKVFLECVQDMDHENMFWYRQDPGLGLRLIYFSYDVKMKEKGDIPEGYSVSREKKERFSLILESASTNQTSMYLCASSQDRNTDTQYFGPGTRLTVL.

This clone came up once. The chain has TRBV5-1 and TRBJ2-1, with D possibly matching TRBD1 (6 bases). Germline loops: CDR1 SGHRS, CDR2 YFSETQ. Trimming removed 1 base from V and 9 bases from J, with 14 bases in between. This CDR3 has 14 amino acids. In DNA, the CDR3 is TGCGCCAGCAGCTTGAACAGGGCGGGTACTGAGCAGTTCTTC. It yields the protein CASSLNRAGTEQFF.

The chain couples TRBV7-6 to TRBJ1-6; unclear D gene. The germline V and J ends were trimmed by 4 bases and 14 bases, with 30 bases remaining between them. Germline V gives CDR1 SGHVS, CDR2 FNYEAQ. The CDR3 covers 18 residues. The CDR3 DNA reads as TGTGCCAGCAGCTCCTTGGATAGGCGGGAGGCATTTATGGGGACCCTCCACTTT. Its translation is CASSSLDRREAFMGTLHF.

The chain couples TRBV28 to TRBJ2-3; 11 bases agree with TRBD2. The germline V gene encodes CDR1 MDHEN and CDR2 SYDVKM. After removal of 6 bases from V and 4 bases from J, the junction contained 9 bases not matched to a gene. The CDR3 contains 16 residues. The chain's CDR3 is CASRISGGVGSDTQYF. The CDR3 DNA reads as TGTGCCAGCAGAATTAGCGGGGGGGTAGGATCAGATACGCAGTATTTT.

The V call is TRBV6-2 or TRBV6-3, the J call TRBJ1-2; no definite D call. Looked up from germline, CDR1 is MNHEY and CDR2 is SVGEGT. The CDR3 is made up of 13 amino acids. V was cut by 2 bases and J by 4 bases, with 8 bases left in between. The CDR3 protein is CASSYGQSYGYTF. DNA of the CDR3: TGTGCCAGCAGTTACGGGCAGAGCTATGGCTACACCTTC.

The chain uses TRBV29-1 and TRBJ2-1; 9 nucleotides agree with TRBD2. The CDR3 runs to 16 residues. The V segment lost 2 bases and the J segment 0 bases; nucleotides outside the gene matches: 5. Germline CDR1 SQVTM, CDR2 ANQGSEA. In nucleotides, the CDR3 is TGCAGCGTTGAACCTGAAGCGGGGGGCTCCTACAATGAGCAGTTCTTC. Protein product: CSVEPEAGGSYNEQFF.

Here the CDR3 reads CASSLDPSQGGQYF. CDR3 nucleotide sequence: TGTGCCAGCAGTTTAGATCCCTCCCAGGGGGGGCAGTACTTC. The chain joins TRBV28 to TRBJ2-7; D possibly corresponds to TRBD1 (7 bases). Germline V gene sequence: CDR1 MDHEN, CDR2 SYDVKM. Trimming removed 2 bases from V and 9 bases from J, with 17 bases in between. CDR3 length: 14 residues. The variable domain in full, with the rest retrieved from reference TRBV28 and TRBJ2-7, is DVKVTQSSRYLVKRTGEKVFLECVQDMDHENMFWYRQDPGLGLRLIYFSYDVKMKEKGDIPEGYSVSREKKERFSLILESASTNQTSMYLCASSLDPSQGGQYFGPGTRLTVT.

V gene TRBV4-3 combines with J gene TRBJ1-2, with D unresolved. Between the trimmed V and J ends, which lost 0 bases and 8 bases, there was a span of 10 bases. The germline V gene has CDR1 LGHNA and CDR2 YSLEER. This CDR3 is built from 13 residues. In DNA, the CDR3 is TGCGCCAGCAGCCAAGATCTAACGAGAGGCTACACCTTC. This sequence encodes CASSQDLTRGYTF.

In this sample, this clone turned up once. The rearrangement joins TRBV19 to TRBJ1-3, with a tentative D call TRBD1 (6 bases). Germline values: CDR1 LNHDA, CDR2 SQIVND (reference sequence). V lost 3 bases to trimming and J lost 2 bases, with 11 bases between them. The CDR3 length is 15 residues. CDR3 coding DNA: TGTGCCAGTAGTATTATGGACAGCCCTGGAAACACCATATATTTT. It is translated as CASSIMDSPGNTIYF.

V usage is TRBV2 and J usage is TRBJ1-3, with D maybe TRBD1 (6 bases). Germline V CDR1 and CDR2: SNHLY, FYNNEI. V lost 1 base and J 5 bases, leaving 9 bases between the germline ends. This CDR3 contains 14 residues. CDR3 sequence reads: CASSEGRGRNTIYF. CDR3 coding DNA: TGTGCCAGCAGTGAAGGCAGGGGTAGAAACACCATATATTTT.

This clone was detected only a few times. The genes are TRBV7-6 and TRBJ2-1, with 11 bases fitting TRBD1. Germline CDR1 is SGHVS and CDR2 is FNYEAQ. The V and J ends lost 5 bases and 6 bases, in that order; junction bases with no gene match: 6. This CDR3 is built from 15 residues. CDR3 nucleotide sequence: TGTGCCAGCAGCGGGGGGACAGGGGGAAGCAATGAGCAGTTCTTC. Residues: CASSGGTGGSNEQFF.

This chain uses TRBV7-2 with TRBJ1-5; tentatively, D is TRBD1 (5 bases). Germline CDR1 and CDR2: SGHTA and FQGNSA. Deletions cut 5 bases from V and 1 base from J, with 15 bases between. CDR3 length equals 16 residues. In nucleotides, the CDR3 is TGTGCCAGCAGCCCCGGAGGGACGCGGAGCAATCAGCCCCAGCATTTT. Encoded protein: CASSPGGTRSNQPQHF.

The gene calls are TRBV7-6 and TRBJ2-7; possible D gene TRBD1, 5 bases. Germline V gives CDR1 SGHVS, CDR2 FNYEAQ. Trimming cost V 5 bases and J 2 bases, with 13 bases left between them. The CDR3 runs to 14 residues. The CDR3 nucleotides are TGTGCCAGCAGCCCAAGGGGAACCACCTACGAGCAGTACTTC. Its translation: CASSPRGTTYEQYF.

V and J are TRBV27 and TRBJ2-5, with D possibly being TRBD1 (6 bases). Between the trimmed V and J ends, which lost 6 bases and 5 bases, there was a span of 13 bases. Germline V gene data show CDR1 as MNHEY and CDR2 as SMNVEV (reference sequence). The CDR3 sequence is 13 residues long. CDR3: CASRRQVQETQYF. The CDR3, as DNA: TGTGCCAGCAGACGACAGGTACAGGAGACCCAGTACTTC.

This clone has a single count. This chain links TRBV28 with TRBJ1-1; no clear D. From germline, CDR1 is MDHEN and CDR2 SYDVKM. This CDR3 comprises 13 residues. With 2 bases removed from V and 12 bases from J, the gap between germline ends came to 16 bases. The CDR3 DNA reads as TGTGCCAGCAGTTTACTTCAGGCAGGAAACTCTTTCTTT. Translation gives CASSLLQAGNSFF.

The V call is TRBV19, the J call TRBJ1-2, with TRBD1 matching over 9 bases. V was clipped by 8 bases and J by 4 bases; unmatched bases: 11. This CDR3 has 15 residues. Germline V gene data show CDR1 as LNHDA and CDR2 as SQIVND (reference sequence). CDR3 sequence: CASAFTGGDAYGYTF. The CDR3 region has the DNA TGTGCCAGTGCCTTTACAGGGGGCGACGCCTATGGCTACACCTTC.

This CDR3 reads CASSRAPGSSPLHF. The CDR3 DNA reads TGTGCCAGCAGCCGAGCCCCGGGGAGTTCACCCCTCCACTTT. This sequence joins TRBV3-1 (or the pseudogene TRBV3-2) and TRBJ1-6; unclear D gene. This CDR3 contains 14 residues. The ends were cut back, 4 bases at V and 9 bases at J, with 13 bases in the middle. Per germline, CDR1 LGHDT and CDR2 YNNKEL (reference sequence).

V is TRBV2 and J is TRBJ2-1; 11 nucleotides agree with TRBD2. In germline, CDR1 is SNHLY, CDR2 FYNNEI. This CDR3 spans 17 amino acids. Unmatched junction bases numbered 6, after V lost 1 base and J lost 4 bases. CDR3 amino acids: CASSEGLAGGLYNEQFF. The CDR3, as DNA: TGTGCCAGCAGTGAAGGGCTAGCGGGGGGATTATACAATGAGCAGTTCTTC.

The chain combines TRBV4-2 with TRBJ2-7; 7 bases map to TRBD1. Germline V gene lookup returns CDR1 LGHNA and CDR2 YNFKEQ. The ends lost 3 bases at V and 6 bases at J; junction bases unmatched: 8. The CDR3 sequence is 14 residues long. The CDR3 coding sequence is TGTGCCAGCAGCCACACGACAGGGTCCGGCGAGCAGTACTTC. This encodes CASSHTTGSGEQYF.

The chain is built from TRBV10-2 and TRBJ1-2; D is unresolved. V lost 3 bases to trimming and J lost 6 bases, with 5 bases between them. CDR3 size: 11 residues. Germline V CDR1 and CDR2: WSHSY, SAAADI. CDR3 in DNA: TGCGCCAGCAGTGACGGGGATGGCTACACCTTC. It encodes CASSDGDGYTF.

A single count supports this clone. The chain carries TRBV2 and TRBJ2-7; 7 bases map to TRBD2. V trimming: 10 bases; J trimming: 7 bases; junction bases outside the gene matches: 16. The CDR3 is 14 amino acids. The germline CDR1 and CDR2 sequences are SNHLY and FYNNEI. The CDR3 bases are TGTGCCACTACACGGGACGGGGGGTCGGCGGAGCAGTACTTC. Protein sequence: CATTRDGGSAEQYF.

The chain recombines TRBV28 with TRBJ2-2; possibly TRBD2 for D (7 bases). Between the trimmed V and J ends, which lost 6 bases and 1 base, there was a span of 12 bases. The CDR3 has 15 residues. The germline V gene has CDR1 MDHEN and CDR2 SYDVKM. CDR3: CASSAGDMNTGELFF. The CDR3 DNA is TGTGCCAGCAGCGCGGGGGACATGAACACCGGGGAGCTGTTTTTT.

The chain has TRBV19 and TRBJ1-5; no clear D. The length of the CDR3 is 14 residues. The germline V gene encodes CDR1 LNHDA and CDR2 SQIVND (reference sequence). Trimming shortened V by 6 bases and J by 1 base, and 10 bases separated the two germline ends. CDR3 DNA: TGTGCCAGTAGCATCCAGGAAAGCAATCAGCCCCAGCATTTT. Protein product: CASSIQESNQPQHF.